A selection of T cell receptor beta chains follows, all from one sample in a study of blood T cell repertoires in COVID-19. Produced via immunoSEQ multiplex PCR; TCRdb's table is partial and in-frame only. The sample has around 300,000 clones; approximately 88% are singletons. Sequenced: PBMCs or T cells enriched from blood (not recorded which). The receptor set was obtained from a man between 25 and 39 years old who had recovered from COVID-19. The conserved cysteine and the conserved F or W are not part of the CDR3 here. The order of the fields is J gene, V gene, CDR3 protein.

J: TRBJ2-5
V: TRBV2
CDR3: ASSEGSDWETQY

J: TRBJ1-6
V: TRBV7-8
CDR3: ASSLPRAGGYNSPLH

J: TRBJ2-7
V: TRBV11-2
CDR3: ASSLVGDRVSSEQY

J: TRBJ1-1
V: TRBV6-5
CDR3: ASSSPPRNTEAF

J: TRBJ2-3
V: TRBV2
CDR3: ASSDEADTQY

J: TRBJ2-5
V: TRBV7-9
CDR3: ASSPGLASQETQY

J: TRBJ1-2
V: TRBV9
CDR3: ASSGEDRGRGGYT

J: TRBJ2-7
V: TRBV4-2
CDR3: ASSRLHKQGIDDEQY

J: TRBJ1-1
V: TRBV7-8
CDR3: ASSFGTVDEAF

J: TRBJ2-2
V: TRBV4-1
CDR3: ASSPLGGQGASAGELF

J: TRBJ1-6
V: TRBV28
CDR3: ASSRSAASSYNSPLH

J: TRBJ2-7
V: TRBV6-1
CDR3: ASSDKRGISYEQY

J: TRBJ1-2
V: TRBV6-5
CDR3: ASSRDRGFGYT

J: TRBJ1-5
V: TRBV6-5
CDR3: ASSYSVQSNQPQH

J: TRBJ1-5
V: TRBV15
CDR3: ATSSGTGTGYQPQH

J: TRBJ1-6
V: TRBV27
CDR3: ASSTRPTSHSPLH

J: TRBJ1-3
V: TRBV7-9
CDR3: ASRRQGEENTIY